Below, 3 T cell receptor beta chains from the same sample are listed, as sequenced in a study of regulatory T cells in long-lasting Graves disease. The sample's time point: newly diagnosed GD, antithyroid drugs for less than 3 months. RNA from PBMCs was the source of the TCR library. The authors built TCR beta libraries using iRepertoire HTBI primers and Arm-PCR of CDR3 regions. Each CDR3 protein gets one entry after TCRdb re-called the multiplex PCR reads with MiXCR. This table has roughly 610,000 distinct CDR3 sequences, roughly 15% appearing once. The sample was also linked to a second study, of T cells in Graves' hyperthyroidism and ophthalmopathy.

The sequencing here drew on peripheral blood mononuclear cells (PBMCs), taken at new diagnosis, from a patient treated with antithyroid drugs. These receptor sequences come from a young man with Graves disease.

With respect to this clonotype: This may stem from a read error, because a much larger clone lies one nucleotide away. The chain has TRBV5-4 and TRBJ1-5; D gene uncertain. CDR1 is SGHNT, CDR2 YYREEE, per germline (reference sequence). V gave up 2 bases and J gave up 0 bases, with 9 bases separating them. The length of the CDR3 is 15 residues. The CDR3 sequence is CASSFGGYSNQPQHF. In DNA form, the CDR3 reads TGTGCCAGCAGCTTTGGCGGTTATAGCAATCAGCCCCAGCATTTT.

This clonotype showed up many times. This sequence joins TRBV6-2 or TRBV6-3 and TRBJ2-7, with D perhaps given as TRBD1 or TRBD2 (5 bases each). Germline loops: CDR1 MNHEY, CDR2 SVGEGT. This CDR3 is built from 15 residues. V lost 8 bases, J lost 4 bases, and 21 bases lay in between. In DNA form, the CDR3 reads TGTGCCAGCTCCTCCAGGCCGGGACGGTATTACGAGCAGTACTTC. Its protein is CASSSRPGRYYEQYF.

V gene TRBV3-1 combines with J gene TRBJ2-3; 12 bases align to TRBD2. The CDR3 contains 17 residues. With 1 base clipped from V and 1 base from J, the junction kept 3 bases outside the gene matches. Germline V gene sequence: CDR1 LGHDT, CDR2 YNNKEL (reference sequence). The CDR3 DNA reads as TGTGCCAGCAGCCAAGCCCCTAGCGGGAGGGGCACAGATACGCAGTATTTT. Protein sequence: CASSQAPSGRGTDTQYF.